This record covers a single T cell receptor (beta chain). The sample's time point: week 3, after first cycle of checkpoint inhibitor. The sample comes from a study of blood T cell dynamics during melanoma immunotherapy. Profiling relied on immunoSEQ multiplex PCR, and the TCRdb table lists in-frame clones only, not all of them. The profile shows some 5,900 clones, about 80% of them singletons. V lost 1 base and J 3 bases, leaving 7 bases between the germline ends. In germline, CDR1 is GTSNPN, CDR2 SVGIG (reference sequence). The CDR3 consists of 12 residues. The sample was blood, taken from a patient treated with checkpoint blockade. This TCR was sampled from a human donor with melanoma. The rearrangement links TRBV30 to TRBJ2-7; the D gene is possibly TRBD1 (5 bases). In DNA, the CDR3 is TGTGCCTGGAGTGAGCAGGGCTACGAGCAGTACTTC. Residues: CAWSEQGYEQYF.